One and the same sample provided the 18 T cell receptor beta chains below, sequenced in a study of identifying expanded T cells in peripheral blood. Data came from immunoSEQ multiplex PCR; TCRdb stores just in-frame clones and leaves some out. Of 60,000 to 70,000 clones in the sample, about four fifths were seen once. Sequencing used blood. These receptors were collected from a person between 18 and 69 years old in good health.

The chain is built from TRBV7-3 and TRBJ2-3; 7 bases line up with TRBD2. This CDR3 comprises 14 residues. V lost 5 bases to trimming and J lost 1 base; unmatched junction nucleotides: 3. CDR1 and CDR2 (germline): SGHTA, FQGTGA. The CDR3 DNA is TGTGCCAGCAGCGTCAGCGGGGGCACAGATACGCAGTATTTT. This codes for CASSVSGGTDTQYF. The variable domain in full, with the rest retrieved from reference TRBV7-3 and TRBJ2-3, is GAGVSQTPSNKVTEKGKYVELRCDPISGHTALYWYRQSLGQGPEFLIYFQGTGAADDSGLPNDRFFAVRPEGSVSTLKIQRTERGDSAVYLCASSVSGGTDTQYFGPGTRLTVL.

The chain has TRBV5-4 and TRBJ2-5; 9 nucleotides match TRBD2. V shed 4 bases, J shed 1 base, and the junction held 8 bases outside the gene matches. The germline CDR1 and CDR2 sequences are SGHNT and YYREEE (reference sequence). This CDR3 comprises 16 residues. The CDR3 DNA reads TGTGCCAGCAGCCCGAGCGGGGGGAGAAGCCAAGAGACCCAGTACTTC. It translates to CASSPSGGRSQETQYF.

J is TRBJ1-1 and V is TRBV5-1; 7 bases are a match to TRBD1. The V gene's germline CDR1 is SGHRS and CDR2 YFSETQ. V shed 4 bases and J 6 bases; nucleotides not matched to a gene: 12. The length of the CDR3 is 15 residues. The CDR3 is CASSAPRDSSAEAFF. The CDR3 region has the DNA TGCGCCAGCAGCGCGCCCCGGGACAGTAGCGCTGAAGCTTTCTTT.

The chain uses TRBV7-6 and TRBJ2-7; 16 nucleotides match TRBD2. V lost 2 bases and J lost 4; bases outside the gene matches: 5. Germline V gives CDR1 SGHVS, CDR2 FNYEAQ. The CDR3 is 17 amino acids. The chain's CDR3 is CASSLSGTSGRAYEQYF. The CDR3 region has the DNA TGTGCCAGCAGCTTATCCGGGACTAGCGGGAGGGCGTACGAGCAGTACTTC.

The chain recombines TRBV10-3 with TRBJ2-1, with D perhaps TRBD1 or TRBD2 (5 bases each). V lost 8 bases to trimming and J lost 2 bases, with 13 bases between them. Germline-derived CDR1 and CDR2 are ENHRY and SYGVKD. The CDR3 loop spans 14 amino acids. This CDR3 is CAIRGNLPYNEQFF. For the CDR3, the DNA is TGTGCCATCCGGGGCAATCTCCCCTACAATGAGCAGTTCTTC.

This chain connects TRBV2 to TRBJ2-7; no clear D gene. Trimming took off 1 base at V and 3 bases at J, with 10 bases between the two ends. Germline CDR1 is SNHLY and CDR2 is FYNNEI. The CDR3 runs 14 residues. The CDR3 reads CASSEVRKNYEQYV. CDR3 in DNA: TGTGCCAGCAGTGAAGTGCGAAAGAACTACGAGCAGTACGTC.

The gene calls are TRBV4-3 and TRBJ1-2, with D possibly TRBD1 on 6 matching bases. The germline CDR1 and CDR2 sequences are LGHNA and YSLEER. There are 18 residues in the CDR3. The ends were cut back, 0 bases at V and 6 bases at J, with 23 bases in the middle. The CDR3 sequence: CASSQESQGFGNSDGYTF. CDR3 DNA sequence: TGCGCCAGCAGCCAAGAGAGCCAGGGGTTTGGGAATTCGGATGGCTACACCTTC.

J is TRBJ1-5 and V is TRBV23-1, with no clear D. TRBV23-1 is given ORF status, its function remaining uncertain. Trimming removed 3 bases at V and 5 bases at J, with 14 bases between. CDR3 size: 15 residues. The CDR3 DNA follows: TGCGCCAGCAGTCATTCAGGTTTTTTTTATCAGCCCCAGCATTTT. Its protein product is CASSHSGFFYQPQHF.

The chain joins TRBV7-9 to TRBJ1-2, with 10 positions matching TRBD1. V trimming: 5 bases; J trimming: 3 bases; junction bases outside the gene matches: 3. Germline-derived CDR1 and CDR2 are SEHNR and FQNEAQ (reference sequence). The CDR3 consists of 14 residues. In DNA form, the CDR3 reads TGTGCCAGCAGCGTAGGACAGGGGGACTATGGCTACACCTTC. Translation: CASSVGQGDYGYTF.

The J gene is TRBJ1-1, the V gene TRBV5-6; 8 bases fit TRBD1. The junction had 6 bases not matched to a gene; V was cut back by 4 bases and J by 4 bases. Germline CDR1 and CDR2: SGHDT and YYEEEE. The CDR3 sequence is 14 residues long. In DNA form, the CDR3 reads TGTGCCAGCAGCGCGACAGGGGATCGCACTGAAGCTTTCTTT. It codes for CASSATGDRTEAFF.

The gene calls are TRBV6-1 and TRBJ1-1, with 8 bases identical to TRBD1. Looked up from germline, CDR1 is MNHNS and CDR2 is SASEGT. The CDR3 is 14 amino acids. The V gene end was trimmed by 5 bases and the J gene end by 3 bases; junction bases not matched to a gene: 5. CDR3 in DNA: TGTGCCAGCAGTCCCGGACAGGGTCACACTGAAGCTTTCTTT. As protein: CASSPGQGHTEAFF.

This rearrangement joins TRBV7-9 to TRBJ2-7; 11 bases agree with TRBD2. Unmatched junction bases numbered 4, after V lost 5 bases and J lost 1 base. The CDR3 loop spans 15 amino acids. The germline gives CDR1 SEHNR, CDR2 FQNEAQ (reference sequence). CDR3 in DNA: TGTGCCAGCAGCCCACTAGCGGGGGAGTCCTACGAGCAGTACGTC. It translates to CASSPLAGESYEQYV.

This clone appeared a few times. The chain couples TRBV6-5 to TRBJ1-6; 8 bases fit TRBD1. Germline assignment: CDR1 MNHEY and CDR2 SVGAGI. The CDR3 length is 13 residues. V lost 6 bases, J lost 10 bases, and 5 bases stayed unmatched. CDR3 nucleotide sequence: TGTGCCAGCAGGAGACAGGGGACGTCACCCCTCCACTTT. It is translated as CASRRQGTSPLHF.

The chain joins TRBV19 to TRBJ2-1; the match to TRBD1 covers 10 bases. This CDR3 is 16 amino acids long. J lost 6 bases, V lost 5 bases, and 10 bases had no gene match. The germline V gene has CDR1 LNHDA and CDR2 SQIVND (reference sequence). The CDR3 region is CASSLFTGTGVNEQFF. The CDR3 nucleotides read TGTGCCAGTAGTCTTTTCACCGGGACAGGGGTCAATGAGCAGTTCTTC.

The chain employs TRBV15 and TRBJ1-4, with D unresolved. The V end was cut by 4 bases, the J end by 3 bases, with 0 bases between. There are 11 residues in the CDR3. Germline V gene lookup returns CDR1 LNHNV and CDR2 YYDKDF (reference sequence). In nucleotides, the CDR3 is TGTGCCACCAGCACTAATGAAAAACTGTTTTTT. Protein: CATSTNEKLFF.

V and J are TRBV15 and TRBJ1-2; D is undetermined. V gave up 0 bases and J gave up 1 base, with 6 bases separating them. This CDR3 region has 14 residues. Germline CDR1 reads LNHNV; CDR2 reads YYDKDF (reference sequence). The chain's CDR3 is CATSRERNNYGYTF. The CDR3 bases are TGTGCCACCAGCAGAGAAAGGAATAACTATGGCTACACCTTC.

The rearrangement links TRBV14 to TRBJ2-3; 15 nucleotides agree with TRBD2. V lost 5 bases to trimming and J lost 7 bases; unmatched junction nucleotides: 7. Germline V gene data show CDR1 as SGHDN and CDR2 as FVKESK. The CDR3 length is 16 residues. CDR3 sequence: CASSLGLAGGLNTQYF. The CDR3 DNA sequence: TGTGCCAGCAGCTTAGGACTAGCGGGGGGGCTGAATACGCAGTATTTT.

This rearrangement joins TRBV18 to TRBJ1-2; possible D gene TRBD1, 6 bases. The ends were cut back, 0 bases at V and 5 bases at J, with 13 bases in the middle. The CDR3 totals 15 residues. CDR1 is KGHSH and CDR2 is LQKENI in the germline V gene. CDR3 sequence: CASSPPDGGFYGYTF. In nucleotides, the CDR3 is TGTGCCAGCTCACCACCCGACGGGGGCTTTTATGGCTACACCTTC.